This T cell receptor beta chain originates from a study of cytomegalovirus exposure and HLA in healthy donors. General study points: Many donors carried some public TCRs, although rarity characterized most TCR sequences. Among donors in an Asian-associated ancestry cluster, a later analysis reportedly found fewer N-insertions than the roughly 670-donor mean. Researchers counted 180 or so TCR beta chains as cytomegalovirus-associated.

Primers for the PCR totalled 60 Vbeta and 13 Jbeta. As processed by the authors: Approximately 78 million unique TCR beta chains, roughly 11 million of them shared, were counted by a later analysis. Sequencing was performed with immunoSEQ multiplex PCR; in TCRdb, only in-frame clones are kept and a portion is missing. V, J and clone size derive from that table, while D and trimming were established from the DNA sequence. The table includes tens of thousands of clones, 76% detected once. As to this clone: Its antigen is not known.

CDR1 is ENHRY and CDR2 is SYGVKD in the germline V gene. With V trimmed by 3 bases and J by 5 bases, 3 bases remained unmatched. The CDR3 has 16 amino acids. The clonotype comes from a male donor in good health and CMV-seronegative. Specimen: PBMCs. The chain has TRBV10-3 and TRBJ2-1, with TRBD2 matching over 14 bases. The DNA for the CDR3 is TGTGCCATCAGTGATTGGACTAGCGGGAGGAACAATGAGCAGTTCTTC. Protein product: CAISDWTSGRNNEQFF.